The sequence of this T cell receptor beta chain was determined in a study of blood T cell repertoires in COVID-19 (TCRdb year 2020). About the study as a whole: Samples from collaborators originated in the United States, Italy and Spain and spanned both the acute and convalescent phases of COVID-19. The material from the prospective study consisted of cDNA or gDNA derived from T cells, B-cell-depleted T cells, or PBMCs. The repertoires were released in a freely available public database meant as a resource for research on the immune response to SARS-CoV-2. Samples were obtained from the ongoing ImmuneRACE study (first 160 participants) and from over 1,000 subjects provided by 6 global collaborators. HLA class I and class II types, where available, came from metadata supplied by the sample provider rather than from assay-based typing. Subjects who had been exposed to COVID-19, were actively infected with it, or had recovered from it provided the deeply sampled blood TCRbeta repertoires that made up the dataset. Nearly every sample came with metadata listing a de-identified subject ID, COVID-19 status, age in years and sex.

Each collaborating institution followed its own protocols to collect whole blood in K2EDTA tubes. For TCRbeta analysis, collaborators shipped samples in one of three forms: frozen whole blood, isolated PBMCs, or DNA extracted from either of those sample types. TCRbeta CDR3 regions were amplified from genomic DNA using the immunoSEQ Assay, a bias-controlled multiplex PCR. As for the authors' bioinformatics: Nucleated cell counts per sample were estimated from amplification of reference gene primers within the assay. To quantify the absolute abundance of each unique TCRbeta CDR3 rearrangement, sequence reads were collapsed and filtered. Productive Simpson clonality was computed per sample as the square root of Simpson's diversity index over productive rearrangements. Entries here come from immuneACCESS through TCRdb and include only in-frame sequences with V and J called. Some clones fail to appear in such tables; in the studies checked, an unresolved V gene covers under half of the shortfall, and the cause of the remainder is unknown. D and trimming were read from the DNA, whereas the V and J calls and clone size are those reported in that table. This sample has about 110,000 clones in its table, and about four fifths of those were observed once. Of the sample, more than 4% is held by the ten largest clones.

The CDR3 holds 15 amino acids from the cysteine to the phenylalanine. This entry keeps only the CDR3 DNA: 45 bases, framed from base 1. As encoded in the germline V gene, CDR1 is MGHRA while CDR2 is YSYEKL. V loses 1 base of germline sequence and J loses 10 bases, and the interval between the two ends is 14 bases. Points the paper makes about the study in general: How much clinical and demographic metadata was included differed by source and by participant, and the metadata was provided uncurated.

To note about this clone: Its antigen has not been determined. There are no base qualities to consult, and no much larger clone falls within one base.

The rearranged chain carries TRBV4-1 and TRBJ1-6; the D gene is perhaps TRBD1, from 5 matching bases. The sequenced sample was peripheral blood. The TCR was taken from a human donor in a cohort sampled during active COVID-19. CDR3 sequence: CASSQGGVWGSPLHF. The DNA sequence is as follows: TGCGCCAGCAGCCAAGGGGGGGTTTGGGGCTCACCCCTCCACTTT.